This TCR beta chain was observed in a study of shared clonotypes between healthy human individuals. Some clones are missing from TCRdb's copy, which holds only in-frame ones; the method was immunoSEQ multiplex PCR. Among about 1 million clones listed, about 74% were seen once. CDR3 size: 14 residues. Losses at the gene ends were 8 bases for V and 6 bases for J; bases not matched to a gene: 7. CDR1 is SQVTM, CDR2 ANQGSEA, per germline. A note on this clone: Antigen: not known.

A CD45RA-negative memory subset and a CD45RA+ naive subset were separated from the CD4+ cells. Points from the study as a whole: Lower generation probabilities were found for non-shared clonotypes than for those shared by all four donors.

The chain has TRBV29-1 and TRBJ1-6; 10 nucleotides line up with TRBD1. The sequenced material came from memory CD4+ T cells sorted from blood. Sample subset: CD45RA-negative fraction. The sequence was collected from a young man in good health. In DNA form, the CDR3 reads TGCAGCCTCTCCCGGGACAGGGGTAATTCACCCCTCCACTTT. Translation: CSLSRDRGNSPLHF.